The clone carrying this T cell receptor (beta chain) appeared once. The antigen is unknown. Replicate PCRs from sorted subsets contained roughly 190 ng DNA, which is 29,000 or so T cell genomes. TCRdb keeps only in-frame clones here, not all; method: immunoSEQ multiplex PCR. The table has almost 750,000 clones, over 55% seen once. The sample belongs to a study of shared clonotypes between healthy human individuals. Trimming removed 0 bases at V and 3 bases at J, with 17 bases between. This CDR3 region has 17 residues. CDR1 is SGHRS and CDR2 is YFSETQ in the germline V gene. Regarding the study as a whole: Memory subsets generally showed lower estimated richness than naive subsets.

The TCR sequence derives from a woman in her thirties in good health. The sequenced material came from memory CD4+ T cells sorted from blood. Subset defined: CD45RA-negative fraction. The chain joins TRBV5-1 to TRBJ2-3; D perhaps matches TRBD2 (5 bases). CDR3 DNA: TGCGCCAGCAGCTTGGCCATTGAGGGAGTGGGAACAGATACGCAGTATTTT. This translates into CASSLAIEGVGTDTQYF. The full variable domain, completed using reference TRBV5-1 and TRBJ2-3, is KAGVTQTPRYLIKTRGQQVTLSCSPISGHRSVSWYQQTPGQGLQFLFEYFSETQRNKGNFPGRFSGRQFSNSRSEMNVSTLELGDSALYLCASSLAIEGVGTDTQYFGPGTRLTVL.